Given below is one T cell receptor (beta chain) in context. This clonotype was found a few times. Its recognized antigen is unknown. No quality values exist for individual bases; no much larger clone is one base distant. TCR beta CDR3 regions were amplified from RNA transcripts. For the first round of RT-PCR on the TCR CDR3, the HTBI primer set was used together with the Qiagen OneStep RT-PCR kit. Libraries were constructed in a second round of multiplex PCR, after which size selection and purification were carried out. Libraries were sequenced paired-end with 100 bp reads on an Illumina HiSeq2000. Per the original workflow: SOAPnuke was used to process the raw data, throwing out any read that contained adapters or uncalled bases, had a mean Phred below 15, or lacked an exact constant-primer or identifier match. COPE v1.2.5 was used to merge high-quality paired reads, and clonotypes were defined as unique nucleotide sequences. Clonotypes were aligned to IMGT TRBV, TRBD and TRBJ reference segments using MiTCR v1.1. The analysis included only V-J combinations with a frequency above 0.0001, which together covered around 99% of the repertoires. A TCS score was defined as the ratio of F50 (clonal expansion) to E x V (chaos), with BLOSUM62-based TCRdist applied between CDR3 peptides within each V-J. Welch's t-statistics and random forest reduced around 550 V-J features to roughly 13, which were used in a naive Bayes classifier (R e1071). The raw public reads went through TCRdb reprocessing: fastp at Q25, MiXCR clone calling, in-frame beta chains kept. Each CDR3 protein gets just one entry, which takes the most common genes and DNA from the rows behind it. The V and J calls and clone size are TCRdb's, not the authors'. The sample table lists about 350,000 distinct CDR3 sequences, approximately 13% of them with a count of one. The ten biggest clones cover around 24% of the sample.

This sample was taken from a study of T cells in Graves' hyperthyroidism and ophthalmopathy (dated by TCRdb to between 2017 and 2020). In the study overall: Peripheral blood was collected at initial diagnosis, before any treatment. The paper reports TCR Vbeta CDR3 sequencing of approximately 140 peripheral blood samples: fewer than 50 ophthalmopathy, 70 to 85 hyperthyroidism and around 17 progressor patients. A discovery cohort of about 95 patients, 43 with Graves' ophthalmopathy and 55 to 60 with stable Graves' hyperthyroidism, was used to find distinguishing TCR V-J signatures. Thyroid tissue and blood T-cell repertoires from more than 5 Graves' hyperthyroidism patients were also compared in the study. Following sampling, methimazole starting at 30 mg daily was given to hyperthyroidism patients, and high-dose intravenous methylprednisolone was given to ophthalmopathy patients. Prospective prediction of ophthalmopathy was tested in an independent validation cohort consisting of some 19 hyperthyroidism patients and some 17 patients who later progressed to ophthalmopathy. The 80 to 100 discovery patients were randomly divided into training and test sets at a 7:3 ratio.

Taken from the germline V gene, the CDR1 and CDR2 loops are MNHNS and SASEGT. V loses 1 base, J loses 0 bases, and the germline ends lie 10 bases apart. The CDR3 holds 16 amino acids from the cysteine to the phenylalanine. The sequence is cut down to CDR3 DNA, 48 bases in frame from base 1. Overall results and qualifications from the work: Sample size was not statistically predetermined, and investigators were not blinded to group allocation. In validation, the model predicted progression to ophthalmopathy with roughly 66% sensitivity and over 72% specificity, a median of approximately 6.7 months before onset. In cross-validation, a model built on a 13 V-J signature told ophthalmopathy apart from stable hyperthyroidism with under 90% sensitivity and 81% to 82% specificity, and in testing the same model reached 80%/75%. Blood samples also contained most of the expanded thyroid clonotypes (frequency above 0.001), which suggests that blood repertoires may reflect thyroid immune responses.

Stable Graves' hyperthyroidism was defined as no progression to ophthalmopathy during 18 months of follow-up. Hyperthyroidism patients were newly diagnosed, with disease duration under 2 months, and aged 18 to 65 years. Any patient with an uncontrolled infection, another autoimmune disease, pregnancy or lactation was excluded. Clinical symptoms, serum thyroxine and TRAb, thyroid ultrasound, and orbital computed tomography formed the basis for the diagnoses. PBMCs were separated from 10 ml of fresh peripheral blood using Ficoll-Paque density gradient centrifugation. Total RNA was extracted using Trizol reagent, and RNA quality was assessed on an Agilent 2100 Bioanalyzer.

This clonotype originated in a woman aged 25 to 39 with Graves' hyperthyroidism. Sequencing used blood. The rearrangement combines TRBV6-1 with TRBJ1-3, with the D gene not clear enough to name. In nucleotide form, the sequence is TGTGCCAGCAGTGAAGATTGGGCGCTCTCTGGAAACACCATATATTTT. Translated, it gives CASSEDWALSGNTIYF.